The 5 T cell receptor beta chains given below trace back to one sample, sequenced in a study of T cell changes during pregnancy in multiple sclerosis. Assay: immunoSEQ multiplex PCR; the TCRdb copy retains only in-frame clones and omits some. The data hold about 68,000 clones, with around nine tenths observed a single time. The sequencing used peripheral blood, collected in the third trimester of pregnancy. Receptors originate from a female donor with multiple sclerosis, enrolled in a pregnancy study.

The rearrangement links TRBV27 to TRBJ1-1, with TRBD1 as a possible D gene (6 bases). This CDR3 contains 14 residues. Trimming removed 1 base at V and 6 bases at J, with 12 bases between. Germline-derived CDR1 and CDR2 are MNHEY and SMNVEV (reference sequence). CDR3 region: CASSLLGRGSEAFF. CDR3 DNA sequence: TGTGCCAGCAGTTTATTGGGCAGGGGATCTGAAGCTTTCTTT.

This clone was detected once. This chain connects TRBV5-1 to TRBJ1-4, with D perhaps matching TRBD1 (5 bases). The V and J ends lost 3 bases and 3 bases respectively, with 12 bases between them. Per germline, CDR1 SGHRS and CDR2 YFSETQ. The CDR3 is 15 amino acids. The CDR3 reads CASSSQTASNEKLFF. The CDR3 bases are TGCGCCAGCAGCTCCCAGACAGCATCTAATGAAAAACTGTTTTTT.

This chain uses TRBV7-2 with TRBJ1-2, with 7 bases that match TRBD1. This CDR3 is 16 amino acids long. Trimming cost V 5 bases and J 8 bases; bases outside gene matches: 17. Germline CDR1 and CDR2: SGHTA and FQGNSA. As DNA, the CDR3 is TGTGCCAGCAGCCCTAATCCGACAGGGAATTTAGGCGGCTACACCTTC. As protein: CASSPNPTGNLGGYTF. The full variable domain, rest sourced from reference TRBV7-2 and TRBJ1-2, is GAGVSQSPSNKVTEKGKDVELRCDPISGHTALYWYRQSLGQGLEFLIYFQGNSAPDKSGLPSDRFSAERTGGSVSTLTIQRTQQEDSAVYLCASSPNPTGNLGGYTFGSGTRLTVV.

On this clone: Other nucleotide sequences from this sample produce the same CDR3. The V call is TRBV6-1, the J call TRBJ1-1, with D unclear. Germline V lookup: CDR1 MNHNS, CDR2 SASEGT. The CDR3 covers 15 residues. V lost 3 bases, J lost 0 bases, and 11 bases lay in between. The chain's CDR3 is CASSDLGRMNTEAFF. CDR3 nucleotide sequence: TGTGCCAGCAGTGATCTAGGCCGGATGAACACTGAAGCTTTCTTT.

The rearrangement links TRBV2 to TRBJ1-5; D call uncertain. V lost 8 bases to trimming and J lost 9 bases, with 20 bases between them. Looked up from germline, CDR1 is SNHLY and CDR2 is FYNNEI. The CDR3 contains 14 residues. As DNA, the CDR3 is TGTGCCAGCTTAGCCTTCGAGTCGGGTCGGCCCCAGCATTTT. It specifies CASLAFESGRPQHF. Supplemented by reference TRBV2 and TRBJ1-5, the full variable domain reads EPEVTQTPSHQVTQMGQEVILRCVPISNHLYFYWYRQILGQKVEFLVSFYNNEISEKSEIFDDQFSVERPDGSNFTLKIRSTKLEDSAMYFCASLAFESGRPQHFGDGTRLSIL.